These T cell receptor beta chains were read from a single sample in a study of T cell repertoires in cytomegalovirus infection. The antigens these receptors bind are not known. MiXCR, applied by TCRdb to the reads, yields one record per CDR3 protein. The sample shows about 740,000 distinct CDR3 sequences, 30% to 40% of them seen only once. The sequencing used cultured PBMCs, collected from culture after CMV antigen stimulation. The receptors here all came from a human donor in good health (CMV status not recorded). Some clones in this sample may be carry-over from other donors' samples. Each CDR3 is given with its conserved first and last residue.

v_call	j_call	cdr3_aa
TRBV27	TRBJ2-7	CASSPSALNEQYF
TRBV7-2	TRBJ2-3	CASNYRGLGTDTQYF
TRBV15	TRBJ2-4	CATSRPRRDIQYF
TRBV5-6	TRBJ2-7	CASSRLAGKYEQYF
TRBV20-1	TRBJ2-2	CSASGYPNTGELFF
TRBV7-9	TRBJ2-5	CASSTQGLAGNQETQYF
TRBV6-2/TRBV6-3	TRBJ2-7	CASSYEPLVYEQYF
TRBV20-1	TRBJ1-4	CSARDTGRGNEKLFF
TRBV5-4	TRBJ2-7	CASSSAGTSVRYEQYF
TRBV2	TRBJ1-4	CASRTARGRNEKLFF
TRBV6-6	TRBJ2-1	CASTTLAGAGNEQFF
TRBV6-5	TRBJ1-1	CASTKDLNTEAFF
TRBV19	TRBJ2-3	CASSTPGLTDTQYF
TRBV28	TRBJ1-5	CASRGWTERNQPQHF
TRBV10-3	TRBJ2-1	CAISDGDEQFF
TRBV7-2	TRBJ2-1	CASSFGLAGKDSYNEQFF
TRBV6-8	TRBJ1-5	CASNRPDQPQHF
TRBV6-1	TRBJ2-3	CASSELYSGADTQYF
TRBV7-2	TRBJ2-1	CASSYRGQASYNEQFF
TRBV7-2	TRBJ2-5	CASSLGGRQETQYF
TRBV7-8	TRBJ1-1	CASSSARAVTEAFF
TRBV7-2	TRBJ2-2	CASSHLGGGDTGELFF
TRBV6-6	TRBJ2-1	CATTTSTYNEQFF
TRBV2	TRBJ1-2	CASIADRGHGYGYTF
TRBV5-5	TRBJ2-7	CASSLVGQQNEQYF
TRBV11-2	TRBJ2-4	CASSLFGLAGEQNIQYF
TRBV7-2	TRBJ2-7	CASSLGLADEQYF
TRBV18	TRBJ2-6	CASSPIGTGTPGANVLTF
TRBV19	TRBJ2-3	CASSIGEDTDTQYF
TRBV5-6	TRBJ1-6	CASSLGFTGDSPLHF
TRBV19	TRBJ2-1	CASSISGLYNEQFF
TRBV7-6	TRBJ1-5	CASSLETGYNQPQHF
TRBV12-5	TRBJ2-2	CASGPAPGLEITGELFF
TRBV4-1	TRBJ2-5	CASSQGAGGGETQYF
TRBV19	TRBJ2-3	CASSIGGGLAGASDTQYF
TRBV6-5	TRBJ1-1	CASSYSLNMNTEAFF
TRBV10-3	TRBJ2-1	CAIGQNFASSYNEQFF
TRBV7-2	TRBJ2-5	CASSLVGSGGPETQYF
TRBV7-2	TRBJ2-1	CASSFSGRTYNEQFF
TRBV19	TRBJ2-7	CASSILASRTYEQYF
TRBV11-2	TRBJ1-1	CASTTGPSGTEAFF
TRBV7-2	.	CASNLGRGRSYEQFF
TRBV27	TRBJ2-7	CASSSPFAGGSSYEQYF
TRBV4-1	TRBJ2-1	CASSPNPGTSNEQFF
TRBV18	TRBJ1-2	CASSEDRAGYGYTF
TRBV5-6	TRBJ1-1	CASSSSPRDTEAFF
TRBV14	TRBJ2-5	CASSQGPPLGDQYF
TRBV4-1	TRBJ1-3	CASSHGGARSFGNTIYF
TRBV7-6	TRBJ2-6	CASSPGLAGSSGANVLTF
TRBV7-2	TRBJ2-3	CASSLVFPDTQYF
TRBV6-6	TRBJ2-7	CASSYSPFTYEQYF
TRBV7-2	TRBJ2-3	CASSLVRGLVGDDTQYF
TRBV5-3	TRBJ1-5	CASSRGVESNQPQHF
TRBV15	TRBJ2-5	CATSTTGVETQYF
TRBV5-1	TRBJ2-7	CASSLRAGPVFYEQYF
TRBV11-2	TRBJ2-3	CASRSMTSTDTQYF
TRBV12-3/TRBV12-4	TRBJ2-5	CASRTTAGVETQYF
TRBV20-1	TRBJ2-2	CSARAAGGVGTGELFF
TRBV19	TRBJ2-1	CASSIASPSYNEQFF
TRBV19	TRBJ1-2	CASSMMIGSYDTF